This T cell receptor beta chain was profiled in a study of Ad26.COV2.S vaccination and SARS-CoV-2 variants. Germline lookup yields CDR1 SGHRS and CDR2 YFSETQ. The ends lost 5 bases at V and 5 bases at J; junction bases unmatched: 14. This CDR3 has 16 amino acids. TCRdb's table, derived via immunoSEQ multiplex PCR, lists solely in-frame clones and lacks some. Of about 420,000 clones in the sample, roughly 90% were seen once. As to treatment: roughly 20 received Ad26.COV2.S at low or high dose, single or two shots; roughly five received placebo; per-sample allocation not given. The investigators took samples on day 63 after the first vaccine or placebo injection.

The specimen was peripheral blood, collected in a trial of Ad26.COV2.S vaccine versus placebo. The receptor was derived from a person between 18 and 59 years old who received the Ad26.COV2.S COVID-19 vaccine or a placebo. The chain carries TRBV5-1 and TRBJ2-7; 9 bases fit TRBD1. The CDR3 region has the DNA TGCGCCAGCAGGGGGGGCCAGGGACAGGGTCGGAACGAGCAGTACTTC. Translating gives CASRGGQGQGRNEQYF.